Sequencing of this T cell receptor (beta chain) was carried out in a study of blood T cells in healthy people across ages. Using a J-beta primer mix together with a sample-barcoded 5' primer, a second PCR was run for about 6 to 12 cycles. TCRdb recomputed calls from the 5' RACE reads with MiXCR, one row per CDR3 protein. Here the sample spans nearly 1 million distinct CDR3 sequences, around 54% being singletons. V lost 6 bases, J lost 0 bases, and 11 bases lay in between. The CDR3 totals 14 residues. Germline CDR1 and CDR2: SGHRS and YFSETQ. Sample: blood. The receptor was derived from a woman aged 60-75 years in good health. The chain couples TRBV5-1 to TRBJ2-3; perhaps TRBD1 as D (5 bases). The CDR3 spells CASTNGASTDTQYF. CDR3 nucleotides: TGCGCCAGCACCAATGGGGCTAGCACAGATACGCAGTATTTT.